The rows below give T cell receptor beta chains drawn from one sample of a study of blood T cell repertoires in COVID-19. The method was immunoSEQ multiplex PCR; TCRdb's version includes in-frame clones alone and lacks a portion of them. The profile shows about 160,000 clones, 85% of them singletons. Sequenced sample: peripheral blood. Receptor source: a human donor with acute or convalescent COVID-19. The donor label of this sample is uncertain. Both conserved end residues are part of each CDR3. Fields, in order: CDR3 protein, CDR3 DNA, J gene, clone size, D gene, V gene, CDR3 length. The D gene is left open where the match is weak. Clone size is given for some rows only: seen once, a few or many times, or a class if the clone is expanded.

CAISKGQRLMNTEAFF	TGTGCCATCAGTAAGGGACAGAGACTTATGAACACTGAAGCTTTCTTT	TRBJ1-1	-	TRBD1	TRBV10-3	16
CASSQVLPGGLNWRGGADTQYF	TGTGCCAGCAGCCAAGTTCTGCCGGGAGGCCTAAACTGGCGGGGGGGCGCAGATACGCAGTATTTT	TRBJ2-3	-	TRBD2	TRBV3-1/TRBV3-2	22
CASSVQGRAFGEKLFF	TGTGCCAGTAGTGTACAGGGGCGGGCGTTCGGGGAAAAACTGTTTTTT	TRBJ1-4	-	TRBD1	TRBV19	16
CASSYSGRGNSPLHF	TGTGCCAGCAGTTACTCCGGCAGGGGGAACTCACCCCTCCACTTT	TRBJ1-6	-	TRBD1	TRBV6-5	15
CASSLFEIAKNIQYF	TGTGCCAGCAGCTTATTCGAGATAGCCAAAAACATTCAGTACTTC	TRBJ2-4	-	-	TRBV6-5	15
CASSFTGLGGNEQFF	TGTGCCAGCAGCTTCACAGGGCTAGGGGGCAATGAGCAGTTCTTC	TRBJ2-1	-	-	TRBV7-9	15
CASSGAGWGDTQYF	TGCGCCAGCAGTGGTGCAGGGTGGGGAGATACGCAGTATTTT	TRBJ2-3	-	-	TRBV10-1	14
CASSPGGLGNQPQHF	TGTGCCAGCTCACCGGGAGGGTTGGGGAATCAGCCCCAGCATTTT	TRBJ1-5	-	-	TRBV18	15
CASKPGTGTPEAFF	TGTGCCAGCAAACCCGGGACAGGAACCCCTGAAGCTTTCTTT	TRBJ1-1	-	TRBD1	TRBV6-5	14
CASSTLAGYNEQFF	TGTGCCAGCAGCACTCTAGCGGGTTACAATGAGCAGTTCTTC	TRBJ2-1	-	TRBD2	TRBV6-4	14
CASSPGQDASSYNSPLHF	TGTGCCAGCAGCCCCGGACAGGATGCTAGCTCCTATAATTCACCCCTCCACTTT	TRBJ1-6	-	TRBD1	TRBV11-3	18
CASSYSFSQPQHF	TGTGCCAGCAGTTACTCGTTCTCTCAGCCCCAGCATTTT	TRBJ1-5	-	-	TRBV6-5	13
CASSFAGAYNQPQHF	TGTGCCAGCAGCTTCGCGGGGGCGTACAATCAGCCCCAGCATTTT	TRBJ1-5	-	-	TRBV7-9	15
CASRSLGQLTDTQYF	TGCGCCAGCAGATCTCTAGGACAGCTTACAGATACGCAGTATTTT	TRBJ2-3	-	-	TRBV5-1	15
CASSSRGRAGANVLTF	TGTGCCAGCAGCTCACGGGGGAGGGCTGGGGCCAACGTCCTGACTTTC	TRBJ2-6	-	TRBD2	TRBV14	16
CASSFQRASTDTQYF	TGTGCCAGCAGCTTTCAGCGTGCTAGCACAGATACGCAGTATTTT	TRBJ2-3	-	-	TRBV13	15
CASSLDPTSGGLEFYNEQFF	TGTGCCAGCAGCTTAGACCCCACTAGCGGGGGCCTAGAATTCTACAATGAGCAGTTCTTC	TRBJ2-1	-	TRBD2	TRBV7-8	20
CASSPGQGNTEAFF	TGCGCCAGCAGCCCGGGACAGGGGAACACTGAAGCTTTCTTT	TRBJ1-1	-	TRBD1	TRBV5-1	14
CASSLGRDTEAFF	TGTGCCAGCTCACTAGGGCGGGACACTGAAGCTTTCTTT	TRBJ1-1	-	-	TRBV18	13
CASSEDGNRETSPLHF	TGTGCCAGCAGTGAAGATGGTAACAGGGAGACTTCACCCCTCCACTTT	TRBJ1-6	-	-	TRBV6-1	16
CASSHAVDRANTEAFF	TGTGCCAGCAGCCATGCTGTCGACAGGGCGAACACTGAAGCTTTCTTT	TRBJ1-1	-	TRBD1	TRBV11-2	16
CASSPTGTEAFF	TGTGCCAGCAGCCCGACGGGAACTGAAGCTTTCTTT	TRBJ1-1	-	-	TRBV9	12
CASSEWRRGETQYF	TGCGCCAGCAGTGAATGGCGGAGAGGAGAGACCCAGTACTTC	TRBJ2-5	-	-	TRBV10-2	14
CASSLETQGGRRMNTEAFF	TGCGCCAGCAGCCTGGAGACACAGGGGGGGCGAAGAATGAACACTGAAGCTTTCTTT	TRBJ1-1	-	TRBD1	TRBV4-1	19
CAFIAGGPYEQFF	TGTGCCTTCATAGCGGGGGGGCCCTATGAGCAGTTCTTC	TRBJ2-1	few	TRBD2	TRBV30	13
CASSYGTSGGHTDTQYF	TGTGCCAGCAGCTACGGGACTAGCGGGGGGCACACAGATACGCAGTATTTT	TRBJ2-3	-	TRBD2	TRBV3-1/TRBV3-2	17
CASSPPISGAYNEQFF	TGTGCCAGCAGTCCTCCGATTAGCGGGGCCTACAATGAGCAGTTCTTC	TRBJ2-1	once	TRBD2	TRBV28	16
CASTRQGRDHNSPLHF	TGTGCCAGCACTCGACAGGGAAGGGACCATAATTCACCCCTCCACTTT	TRBJ1-6	-	TRBD1	TRBV11-2	16
CASSPQARDSPLHF	TGTGCCAGCAGCCCGCAGGCGCGGGATTCACCCCTCCACTTT	TRBJ1-6	-	-	TRBV11-3	14
CASTTGQGTGELFF	TGTGCCAGCACCACCGGACAGGGAACCGGGGAGCTGTTTTTT	TRBJ2-2	-	TRBD1	TRBV5-4	14
CASSQGQFGEAFF	TGTGCCAGCAGTCAGGGACAGTTCGGTGAAGCTTTCTTT	TRBJ1-1	-	TRBD1	TRBV2	13
CASSPSNRLETQYF	TGTGCCAGCTCACCGTCTAACAGGCTGGAGACCCAGTACTTC	TRBJ2-5	once	-	TRBV18	14
CASSPYGQGGSPLHF	TGTGCCAGCAGTCCCTATGGACAGGGAGGGTCACCCCTCCACTTT	TRBJ1-6	-	TRBD1	TRBV28	15
CASSLVFAKRYEKLFF	TGTGCCAGCAGCTTAGTTTTTGCCAAGCGCTATGAAAAACTGTTTTTT	TRBJ1-4	-	-	TRBV7-2	16
CASGLGTGPYNEQFF	TGTGCTAGTGGTTTAGGAACAGGACCATACAATGAGCAGTTCTTC	TRBJ2-1	-	-	TRBV12-5	15
CASSLAGWQRGNEQFF	TGTGCCAGCAGTTTAGCGGGGTGGCAGCGGGGCAATGAGCAGTTCTTC	TRBJ2-1	few	TRBD2	TRBV28	16
CSAPPRTEAFF	TGCAGTGCCCCCCCCCGGACTGAAGCTTTCTTT	TRBJ1-1	-	-	TRBV20-1	11
CASSPQGGEEPQHF	TGTGCCAGCTCACCTCAAGGGGGAGAGGAGCCCCAGCATTTT	TRBJ1-5	once	-	TRBV18	14
CASSNGRGGRGVGQPQHF	TGTGCCAGCAGTAATGGGCGCGGGGGGCGCGGGGTGGGTCAGCCCCAGCATTTT	TRBJ1-5	-	-	TRBV2	18
CASSTETGGYGYTF	TGCGCCAGCAGCACCGAGACAGGGGGCTATGGCTACACCTTC	TRBJ1-2	-	TRBD1	TRBV5-1	14
CASTESGLSYGYTF	TGTGCCAGTACCGAGTCGGGGTTGTCCTATGGCTACACCTTC	TRBJ1-2	-	-	TRBV19	14
CASSGLLPGMNTEAFF	TGTGCCAGCAGTGGGTTGTTGCCAGGGATGAACACTGAAGCTTTCTTT	TRBJ1-1	-	-	TRBV2	16
CASSLDRNSPLHF	TGCGCCAGCAGCTTGGACAGGAATTCACCCCTCCACTTT	TRBJ1-6	-	-	TRBV5-1	13
CASAPGSGGYNEQFF	TGCGCCAGCGCCCCGGGGAGCGGGGGCTACAATGAGCAGTTCTTC	TRBJ2-1	-	TRBD2	TRBV5-1	15
CASSPDRTSYNEQFF	TGTGCCAGCTCACCCGACAGGACTTCCTACAATGAGCAGTTCTTC	TRBJ2-1	once	-	TRBV18	15
CASSGTPNQPQHF	TGTGCCAGCTCCGGGACACCGAATCAGCCCCAGCATTTT	TRBJ1-5	-	-	TRBV28	13
CASSFSSGGYNEQFF	TGTGCCAGCAGTTTTTCTAGCGGGGGCTACAATGAGCAGTTCTTC	TRBJ2-1	-	TRBD2	TRBV6-5	15
CASSLTGGFYEQYF	TGTGCCAGCAGCCTGACGGGGGGGTTTTACGAGCAGTACTTC	TRBJ2-7	-	TRBD2	TRBV3-1/TRBV3-2	14
CASRETGGNTEAFF	TGTGCCAGCAGGGAGACAGGGGGAAACACTGAAGCTTTCTTT	TRBJ1-1	few	TRBD1	TRBV6-5	14
CASSYGDRGLTEAFF	TGTGCCAGCAGTTACGGGGACAGGGGGCTGACTGAAGCTTTCTTT	TRBJ1-1	-	TRBD1	TRBV6-6	15
CASSGPPGTGEDEQYF	TGTGCCAGCAGTGGACCCCCCGGGACAGGGGAGGACGAGCAGTACTTC	TRBJ2-7	-	TRBD1	TRBV6-1	16